A selection of T cell receptor beta chains follows, all from one sample in a study of early T cells in non-severe SARS-CoV-2 infection. In TCRdb, the 5' RACE reads were re-called with MiXCR into one record per CDR3 protein. Of 54,000 or so distinct CDR3 sequences listed, roughly 12% were seen once; the top ten hold 4.5% to 5.5%. The sample comprised whole blood. These TCRs come from an adult who was a healthcare worker with PCR-confirmed SARS-CoV-2 infection or an uninfected control (not recorded which). Both conserved end residues are part of each CDR3. The D gene is left open where the match is weak. For some rows the clone size is stated as once, few or many, or as a class when expanded; others skip it.

size: many
V: TRBV6-5
D: -
length: 15
J: TRBJ2-4
DNA: TGTGCCAGCAGTTACTCCTTTGGGGTGAAAAACATTCAGTACTTC
CDR3: CASSYSFGVKNIQYF

size: many
V: TRBV30
D: -
length: 12
J: TRBJ2-1
DNA: TGTGCCTGGAGTGTACAGGGCAGTCAACAGTTCTTC
CDR3: CAWSVQGSQQFF

size: -
V: TRBV6-6
D: TRBD1
length: 13
J: TRBJ2-7
DNA: TGTGCCAGCAGTAAGGGACAGTCTTACGAGCAGTACTTC
CDR3: CASSKGQSYEQYF

size: few
V: TRBV20-1
D: -
length: 15
J: TRBJ2-1
DNA: TGCAGTGCTAGTAGGCGAGCGGCGGGGTACAATGAGCAGTTCTTC
CDR3: CSASRRAAGYNEQFF

size: few
V: TRBV20-1
D: -
length: 12
J: TRBJ2-1
DNA: TGCAGTGCTCTTCAGGGGGGCAATGAGCAGTTCTTC
CDR3: CSALQGGNEQFF

size: many
V: TRBV5-1
D: -
length: 14
J: TRBJ2-2
DNA: TGCGCCAGCAGCATAGGGGACCCCACCGGGGAGCTGTTTTTT
CDR3: CASSIGDPTGELFF

size: -
V: TRBV7-8
D: -
length: 12
J: TRBJ2-3
DNA: TGTGCCAGCGGCCCGCCCGGAGATACGCAGTATTTT
CDR3: CASGPPGDTQYF

size: -
V: TRBV4-3
D: TRBD1
length: 16
J: TRBJ2-3
DNA: TGCGCCAGCAGCCAAGAGGGGACAGGGGGCACAGATACGCAGTATTTT
CDR3: CASSQEGTGGTDTQYF

size: many
V: TRBV27
D: TRBD1
length: 14
J: TRBJ1-3
DNA: TGTGCCAGCAGGACCGGGACAGGAGGAAACACCATATATTTT
CDR3: CASRTGTGGNTIYF

size: many
V: TRBV6-5
D: TRBD1
length: 14
J: TRBJ2-1
DNA: TGTGCCAGCAGTTACGCAGGGGGCTACAATGAGCAGTTCTTC
CDR3: CASSYAGGYNEQFF

size: many
V: TRBV7-8
D: -
length: 14
J: TRBJ2-2
DNA: TGTGCCAGCAGCTCGGACAGACTGCCCGGGGAGCTGTTTTTT
CDR3: CASSSDRLPGELFF

size: few
V: TRBV30
D: -
length: 12
J: TRBJ2-3
DNA: TGTGCCTGGAATTCAGCCACAGATACGCAGTATTTT
CDR3: CAWNSATDTQYF

size: few
V: TRBV29-1
D: -
length: 12
J: TRBJ2-5
DNA: TGCAGCGTTGTGGGAATCCAAGAGACCCAGTACTTC
CDR3: CSVVGIQETQYF

size: -
V: TRBV25-1
D: TRBD1
length: 15
J: TRBJ2-7
DNA: TGTGCCAGCAGGGACGACAAGGGGGCGCCGGGCGAGCAGTACTTC
CDR3: CASRDDKGAPGEQYF

size: -
V: TRBV20-1
D: -
length: 19
J: TRBJ1-6
DNA: TGCAGTGCTAGAGCCCCGTATTGGGAGTCTCGGTACGATGGATCACCCCTCCACTTT
CDR3: CSARAPYWESRYDGSPLHF

size: few
V: TRBV20-1
D: -
length: 15
J: TRBJ1-5
DNA: TGCAGTGCTAGAGCCAAAGGGGCGATCAATCAGCCCCAGCATTTT
CDR3: CSARAKGAINQPQHF